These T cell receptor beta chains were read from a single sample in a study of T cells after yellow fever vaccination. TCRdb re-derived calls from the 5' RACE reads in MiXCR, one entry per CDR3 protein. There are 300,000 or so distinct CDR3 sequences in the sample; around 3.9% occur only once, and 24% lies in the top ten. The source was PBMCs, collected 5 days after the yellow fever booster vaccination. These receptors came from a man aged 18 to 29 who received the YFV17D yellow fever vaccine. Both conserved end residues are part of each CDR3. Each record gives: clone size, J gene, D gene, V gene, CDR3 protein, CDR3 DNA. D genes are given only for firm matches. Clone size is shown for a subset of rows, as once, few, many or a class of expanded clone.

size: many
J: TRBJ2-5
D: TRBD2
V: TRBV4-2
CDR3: CASSQEERGETQYF
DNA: TGTGCCAGCAGCCAAGAGGAGCGGGGTGAGACCCAGTACTTC

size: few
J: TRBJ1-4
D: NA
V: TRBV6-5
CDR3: CASTPTYRSEKLFF
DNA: TGTGCCAGCACTCCAACATATCGCAGTGAAAAACTGTTTTTT

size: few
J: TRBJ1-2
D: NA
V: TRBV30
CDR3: CAWSVQGYGYTF
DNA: TGTGCCTGGAGTGTGCAGGGATACGGCTACACCTTC

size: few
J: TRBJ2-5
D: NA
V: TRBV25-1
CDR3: CASSRSGTFEETQYF
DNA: TGTGCCAGCAGCCGTTCCGGGACATTCGAAGAGACCCAGTACTTC

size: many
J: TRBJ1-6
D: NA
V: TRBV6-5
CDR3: CASRRGNSPLHF
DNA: TGTGCCAGCCGGCGCGGGAATTCACCCCTCCACTTT

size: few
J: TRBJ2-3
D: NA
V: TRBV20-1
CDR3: CSADQSGTDTQYF
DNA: TGCAGTGCCGACCAAAGTGGCACAGATACGCAGTATTTT

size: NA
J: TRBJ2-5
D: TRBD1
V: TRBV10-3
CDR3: CAISAGTGQETQYF
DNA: TGTGCCATCAGTGCCGGGACAGGACAAGAGACCCAGTACTTC

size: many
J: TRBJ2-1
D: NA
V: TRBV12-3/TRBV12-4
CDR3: CASSSRGQGGWGGEQFF
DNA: TGTGCCAGCAGTTCAAGGGGCCAGGGCGGTTGGGGTGGTGAGCAGTTCTTC

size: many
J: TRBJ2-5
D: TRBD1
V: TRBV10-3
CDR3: CAIRRGQGETQYF
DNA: TGTGCCATCAGGAGGGGACAGGGAGAGACCCAGTACTTC

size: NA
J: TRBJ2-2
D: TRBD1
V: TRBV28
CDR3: CASTSGQATGELFF
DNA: TGTGCCAGCACCTCGGGACAGGCCACCGGGGAGCTGTTTTTT

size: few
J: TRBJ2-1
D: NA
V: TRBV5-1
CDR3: CASSFDYEQFF
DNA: TGCGCCAGCAGCTTCGACTATGAGCAGTTCTTC

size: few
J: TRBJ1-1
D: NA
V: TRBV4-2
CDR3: CASSQDNAITGLNTEAFF
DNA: TGTGCCAGCAGCCAAGATAATGCCATTACAGGGTTGAACACTGAAGCTTTCTTT

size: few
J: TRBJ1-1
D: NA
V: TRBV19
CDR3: CASTSGRLNTEAFF
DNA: TGTGCCAGTACCAGCGGCAGACTGAACACTGAAGCTTTCTTT

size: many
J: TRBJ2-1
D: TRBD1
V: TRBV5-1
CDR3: CASRPTGDSYNEQFF
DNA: TGCGCCAGCAGACCGACAGGGGACTCCTACAATGAGCAGTTCTTC

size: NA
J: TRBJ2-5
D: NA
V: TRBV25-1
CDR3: CASSDPRGSQETQYF
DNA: TGTGCCAGCAGTGACCCCCGGGGCTCACAAGAGACCCAGTACTTC

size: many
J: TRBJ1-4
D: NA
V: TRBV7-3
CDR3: CASSPLLLGTSIPATNEKLFF
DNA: TGTGCCAGCAGCCCTCTGCTGTTGGGAACCTCGATCCCTGCAACTAATGAAAAACTGTTTTTT

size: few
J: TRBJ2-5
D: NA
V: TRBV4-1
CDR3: CASSVIEQETQYF
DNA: TGCGCCAGCAGCGTTATCGAGCAAGAGACCCAGTACTTC

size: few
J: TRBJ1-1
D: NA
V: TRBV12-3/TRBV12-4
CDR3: CASRTDFSEAFF
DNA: TGTGCCAGCAGGACGGATTTTTCCGAAGCTTTCTTT

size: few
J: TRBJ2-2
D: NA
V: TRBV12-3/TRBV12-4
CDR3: CASSGGGGRTTGELFF
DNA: TGTGCCAGCAGTGGGGGAGGGGGACGAACCACCGGGGAGCTGTTTTTT

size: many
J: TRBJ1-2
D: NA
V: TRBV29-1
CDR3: CSADDRFYGYTF
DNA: TGCAGCGCCGACGACAGATTCTATGGCTACACCTTC

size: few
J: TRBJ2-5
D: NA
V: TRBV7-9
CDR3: CASSGRSETQYF
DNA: TGTGCCAGCTCGGGGCGATCCGAGACCCAGTACTTC

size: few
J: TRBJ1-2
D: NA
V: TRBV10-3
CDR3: CAIGLGSNYGYTF
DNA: TGTGCCATCGGTTTAGGCAGCAACTATGGCTACACCTTC

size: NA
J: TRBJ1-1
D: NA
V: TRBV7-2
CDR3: CASSPQRTRLGTEAFF
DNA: TGTGCCAGCAGCCCCCAACGGACCCGGTTGGGCACTGAAGCTTTCTTT

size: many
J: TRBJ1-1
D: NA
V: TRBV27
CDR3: CASSLSGRDTEAFF
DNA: TGTGCCAGCAGTTTGTCTGGGAGGGACACTGAAGCTTTCTTT

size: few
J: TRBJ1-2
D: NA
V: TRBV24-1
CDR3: CATSGPVYGYTF
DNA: TGTGCCACCAGTGGGCCAGTCTATGGCTACACCTTC

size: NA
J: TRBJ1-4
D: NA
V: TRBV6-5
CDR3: CASSYSGVNEKLFF
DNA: TGTGCCAGCAGTTACTCAGGGGTTAATGAAAAACTGTTTTTT

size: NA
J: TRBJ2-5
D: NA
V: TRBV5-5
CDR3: CASSGGRGLGGTQYF
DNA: TGTGCCAGCAGCGGGGGGAGGGGGCTCGGCGGGACCCAGTACTTC

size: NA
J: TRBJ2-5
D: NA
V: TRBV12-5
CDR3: CASGLVPGEETQYF
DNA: TGTGCTAGTGGTTTGGTACCTGGGGAAGAGACCCAGTACTTC

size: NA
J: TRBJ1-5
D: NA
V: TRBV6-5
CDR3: CASSPTGGARQPQHF
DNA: TGTGCCAGCAGTCCAACGGGGGGGGCGAGGCAGCCCCAGCATTTT

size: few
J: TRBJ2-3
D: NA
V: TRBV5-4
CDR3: CASSLTRHTDTQYF
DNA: TGTGCCAGCAGCTTGACGAGGCATACAGATACGCAGTATTTT

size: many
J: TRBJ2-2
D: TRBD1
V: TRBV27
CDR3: CASSLPGQGSTGELFF
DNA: TGTGCCAGCAGTTTACCGGGACAGGGGTCCACCGGGGAGCTGTTTTTT

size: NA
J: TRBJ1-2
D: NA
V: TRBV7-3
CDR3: CASSPDPGYGYTF
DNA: TGTGCCAGCAGCCCAGACCCAGGCTATGGCTACACCTTC

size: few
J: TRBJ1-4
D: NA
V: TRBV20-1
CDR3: CSARDRGGGANEKLFF
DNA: TGCAGTGCTAGAGATCGGGGGGGCGGTGCTAATGAAAAACTGTTTTTT

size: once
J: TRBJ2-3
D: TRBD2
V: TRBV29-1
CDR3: CSVAREVTDTQYF
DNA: TGCAGCGTTGCTCGGGAGGTCACAGATACGCAGTATTTT

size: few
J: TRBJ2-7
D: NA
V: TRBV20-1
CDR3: CSASFRQGRAGYEQYF
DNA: TGCAGTGCTAGCTTCAGACAGGGTAGGGCGGGGTACGAGCAGTACTTC

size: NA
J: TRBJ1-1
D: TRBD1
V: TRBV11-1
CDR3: CASSPLTGHSEAFF
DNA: TGTGCCAGCAGCCCCCTGACAGGGCATAGTGAAGCTTTCTTT

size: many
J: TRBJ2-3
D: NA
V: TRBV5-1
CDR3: CASSLGGYTDTQYF
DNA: TGTGCCAGCAGCTTAGGGGGGTACACAGATACGCAGTATTTT

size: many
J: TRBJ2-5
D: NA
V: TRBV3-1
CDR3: CASSQGTPDGGTQYF
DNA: TGTGCCAGCAGCCAAGGGACACCGGACGGAGGGACCCAGTACTTC

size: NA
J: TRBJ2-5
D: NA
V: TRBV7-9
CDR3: CASSLFVGPIFPETQYF
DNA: TGTGCCAGCAGCTTGTTTGTGGGACCAATATTCCCAGAGACCCAGTACTTC

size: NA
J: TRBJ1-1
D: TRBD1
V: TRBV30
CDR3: CAWSVGQGTEAFF
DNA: TGTGCCTGGAGTGTAGGACAGGGAACTGAAGCTTTCTTT

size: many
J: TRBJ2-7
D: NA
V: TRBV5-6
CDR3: CASSPSVLSSYEQYF
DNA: TGTGCCAGCAGCCCCTCCGTCCTCAGCTCCTACGAGCAGTACTTC

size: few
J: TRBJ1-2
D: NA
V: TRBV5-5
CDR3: CASSLAVGGNYGYTF
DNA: TGTGCCAGCAGCTTGGCAGTAGGGGGGAACTATGGCTACACCTTC

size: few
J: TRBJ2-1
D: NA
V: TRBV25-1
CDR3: CASRGNSDEQFF
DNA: TGTGCCAGCAGGGGGAACTCCGATGAGCAGTTCTTC

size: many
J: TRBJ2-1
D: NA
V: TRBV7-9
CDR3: CASSSGGGWEQFF
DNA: TGTGCCAGCAGCTCAGGAGGGGGCTGGGAGCAGTTCTTC

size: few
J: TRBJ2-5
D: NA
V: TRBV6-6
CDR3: CASRRGTQYF
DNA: TGTGCCAGCAGGAGAGGGACCCAGTACTTC

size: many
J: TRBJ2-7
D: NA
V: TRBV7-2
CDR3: CASSTGNSAYEQYF
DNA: TGTGCCAGCAGCACAGGGAATAGCGCCTACGAGCAGTACTTC

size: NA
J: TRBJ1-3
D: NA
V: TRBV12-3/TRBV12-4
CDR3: CASRPGLPAGNTIYF
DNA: TGTGCCAGCAGACCGGGACTACCCGCTGGAAACACCATATATTTT

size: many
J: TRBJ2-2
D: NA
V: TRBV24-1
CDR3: CATGGPPGTGELFF
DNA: TGTGCCACCGGAGGACCGCCCGGGACCGGGGAGCTGTTTTTT

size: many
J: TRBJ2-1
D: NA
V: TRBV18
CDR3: CASSPYRPRRGNEQFF
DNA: TGTGCCAGCTCACCATACAGGCCCCGTAGGGGGAATGAGCAGTTCTTC